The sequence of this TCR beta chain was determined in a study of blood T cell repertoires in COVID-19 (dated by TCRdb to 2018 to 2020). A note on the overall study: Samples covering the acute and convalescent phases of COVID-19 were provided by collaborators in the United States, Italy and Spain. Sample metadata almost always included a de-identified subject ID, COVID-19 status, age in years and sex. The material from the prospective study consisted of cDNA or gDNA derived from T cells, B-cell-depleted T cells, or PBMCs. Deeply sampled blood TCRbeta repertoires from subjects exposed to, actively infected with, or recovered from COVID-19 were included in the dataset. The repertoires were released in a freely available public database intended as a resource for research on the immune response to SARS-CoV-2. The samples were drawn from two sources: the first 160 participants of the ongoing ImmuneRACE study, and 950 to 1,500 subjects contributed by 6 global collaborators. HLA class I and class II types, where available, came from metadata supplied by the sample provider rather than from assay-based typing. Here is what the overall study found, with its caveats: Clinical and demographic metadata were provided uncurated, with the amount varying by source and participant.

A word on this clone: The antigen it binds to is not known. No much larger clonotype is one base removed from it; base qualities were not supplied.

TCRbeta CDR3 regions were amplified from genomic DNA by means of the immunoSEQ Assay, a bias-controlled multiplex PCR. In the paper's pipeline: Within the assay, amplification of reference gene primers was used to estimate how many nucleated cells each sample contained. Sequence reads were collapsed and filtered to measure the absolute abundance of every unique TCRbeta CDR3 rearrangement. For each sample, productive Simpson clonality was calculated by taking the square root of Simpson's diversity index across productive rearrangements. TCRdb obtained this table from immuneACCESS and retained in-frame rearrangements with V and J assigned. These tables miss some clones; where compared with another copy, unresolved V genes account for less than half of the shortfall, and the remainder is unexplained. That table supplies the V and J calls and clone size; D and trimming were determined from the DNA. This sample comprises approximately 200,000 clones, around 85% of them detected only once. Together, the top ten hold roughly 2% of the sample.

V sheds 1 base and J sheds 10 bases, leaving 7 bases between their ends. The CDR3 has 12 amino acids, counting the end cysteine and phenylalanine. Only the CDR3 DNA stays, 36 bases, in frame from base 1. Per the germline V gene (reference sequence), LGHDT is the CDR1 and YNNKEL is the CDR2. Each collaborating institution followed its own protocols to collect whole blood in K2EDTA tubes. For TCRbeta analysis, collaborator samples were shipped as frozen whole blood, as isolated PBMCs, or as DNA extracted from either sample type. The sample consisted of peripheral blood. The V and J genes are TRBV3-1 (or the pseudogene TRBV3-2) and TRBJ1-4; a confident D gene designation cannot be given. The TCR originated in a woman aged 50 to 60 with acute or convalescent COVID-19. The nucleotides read TGTGCCAGCAGCCAAGGGTTCGGAAAACTGTTTTTT. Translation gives CASSQGFGKLFF.